This T cell receptor (beta chain) appears in the sequencing data of a study of shared clonotypes between healthy human individuals. Assay execution took place at the deep level. Original analysis: Junction-only sequences without quality scores were provided by ImmunoSEQ, so filtering was different. This table comes from immunoSEQ multiplex PCR, and its TCRdb copy is limited to in-frame clones, with some not included. V, J and clone size are those of that table, while D and trimming were read from the DNA. The table has about 2.1 million clones, around 93% seen once; the top ten hold around 1.7%. Broader study findings: Against clonotypes common to all four donors, non-shared ones had lower generation probabilities. Clonotypes that were shared across a few donors made up around 5% of naive CD4 clonotypes.

Naive CD8 cells, CD45RO-negative and positively selected for CCR7, excluded terminally differentiated effector memory CD45RA+ cells. Details on this clone: The antigen is not known.

This clonotype originated in a man aged 18 to 29 in good health. Some clones in this sample may be carry-over from other donors' samples. Sample: naive CD8+ T cells from PBMCs.

The CDR3 spells CASSTVDPGLAGWGAYEQYF. The CDR3 DNA follows: TGTGCCAGTAGTACAGTAGACCCGGGACTAGCGGGATGGGGCGCCTACGAGCAGTACTTC. The rearrangement links TRBV19 to TRBJ2-7; 13 bases agree with TRBD2. Germline V gene lookup returns CDR1 LNHDA and CDR2 SQIVND (reference sequence). V lost 4 bases, J lost 2 bases, and 17 bases stayed unmatched. The CDR3 spans 20 residues.